This T cell receptor beta chain stems from a study of technical replicates of blood from a handful of donors. Clones were sequenced by immunoSEQ multiplex PCR, and TCRdb holds only the in-frame ones, with some missing. This table has 55,000 to 70,000 clones, nearly 90% appearing once. This sequence was found in a human donor in good health. Some clones in this sample may be carry-over from other donors' samples. The source material was PBMCs.

CDR3 nucleotides: TGTGCCAGTATTAATAAGGGGCGTTCTGAAGCTTTCTTT. Translating it yields CASINKGRSEAFF. This chain connects TRBV19 to TRBJ1-1; TRBD1 is a possible D gene (5 bases). CDR3 length equals 13 residues. Trimming pared 7 bases from V and 6 bases from J, leaving 15 bases between. In germline, CDR1 is LNHDA, CDR2 SQIVND (reference sequence). The full variable domain, with the rest looked up from reference TRBV19 and TRBJ1-1, is DGGITQSPKYLFRKEGQNVTLSCEQNLNHDAMYWYRQDPGQGLRLIYYSQIVNDFQKGDIAEGYSVSREKKESFPLTVTSAQKNPTAFYLCASINKGRSEAFFGQGTRLTVV.